The source of this TCR beta chain is a study of blood T cell repertoires in COVID-19. On the study more broadly: Samples representing acute and convalescent COVID-19 were sourced from the United States, Italy and Spain. Nucleic acid was either cDNA or gDNA, and it came from T cells, B-cell-depleted T cells, or PBMCs.

CDR1 is SGHTA, CDR2 FQGNSA, per germline. This CDR3 region has 13 residues. V lost 5 bases to trimming and J lost 5 bases, with 11 bases between them. Per the authors' pipeline: Nucleated cell number was recorded as an estimate derived from reference gene primer amplification. Profiling relied on immunoSEQ multiplex PCR, and the TCRdb table lists in-frame clones only, not all of them. Clone size and the V and J calls come from that table; the DNA yielded D and trimming. The sample contains around 220,000 clones, 75% to 90% of which appear only once. The TCR originated in a human donor in a cohort sampled during active COVID-19. V gene TRBV7-2 combines with J gene TRBJ2-3; D remains ambiguous. The specimen sequenced was peripheral blood. The CDR3 DNA follows: TGTGCCAGCAGCCCCTTACTCGGAGATACGCAGTATTTT. Protein product: CASSPLLGDTQYF.